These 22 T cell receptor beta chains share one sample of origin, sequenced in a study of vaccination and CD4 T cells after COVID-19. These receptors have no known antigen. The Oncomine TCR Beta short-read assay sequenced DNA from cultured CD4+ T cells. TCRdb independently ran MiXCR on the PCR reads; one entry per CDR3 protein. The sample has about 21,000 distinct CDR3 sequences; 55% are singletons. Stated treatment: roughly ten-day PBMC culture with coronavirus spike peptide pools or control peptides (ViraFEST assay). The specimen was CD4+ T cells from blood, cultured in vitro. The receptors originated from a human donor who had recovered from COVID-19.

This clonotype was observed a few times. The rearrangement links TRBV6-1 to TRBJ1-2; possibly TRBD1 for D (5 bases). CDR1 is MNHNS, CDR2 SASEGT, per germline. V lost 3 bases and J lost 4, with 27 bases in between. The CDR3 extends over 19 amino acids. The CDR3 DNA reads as TGTGCCAGCAGTGAGGTTCCCACAGGATTGGGATCGTCCACCTATGGCTACACCTTC. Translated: CASSEVPTGLGSSTYGYTF.

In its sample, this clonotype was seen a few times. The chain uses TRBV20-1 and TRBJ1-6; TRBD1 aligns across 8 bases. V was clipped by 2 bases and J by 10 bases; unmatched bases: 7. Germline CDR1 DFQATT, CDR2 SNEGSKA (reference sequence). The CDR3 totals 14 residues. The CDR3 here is CSARRQGTGSPLHF. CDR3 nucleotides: TGCAGTGCTAGAAGACAGGGGACCGGCTCACCCCTCCACTTT.

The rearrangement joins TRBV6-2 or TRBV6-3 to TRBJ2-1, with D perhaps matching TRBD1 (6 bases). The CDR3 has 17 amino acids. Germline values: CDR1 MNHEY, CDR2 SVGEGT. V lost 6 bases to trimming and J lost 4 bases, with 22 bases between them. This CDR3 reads CASSPHAQGLTYNEQFF. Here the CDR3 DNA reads TGTGCCAGCAGCCCCCACGCTCAGGGGCTGACATACAATGAGCAGTTCTTC.

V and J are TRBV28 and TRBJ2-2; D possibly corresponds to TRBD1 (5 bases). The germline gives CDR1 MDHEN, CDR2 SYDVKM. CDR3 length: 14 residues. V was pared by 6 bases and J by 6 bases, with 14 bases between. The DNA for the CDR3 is TGTGCCAGCAGGAACCCAGGGTATTCCGGGGAGCTGTTTTTT. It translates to CASRNPGYSGELFF.

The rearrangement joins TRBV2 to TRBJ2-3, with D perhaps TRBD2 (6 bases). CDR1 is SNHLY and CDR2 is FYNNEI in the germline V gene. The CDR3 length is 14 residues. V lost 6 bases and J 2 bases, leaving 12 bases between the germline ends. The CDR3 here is CASRPAGYTDTQYF. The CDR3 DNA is TGTGCCAGCAGGCCAGCGGGCTACACAGATACGCAGTATTTT.

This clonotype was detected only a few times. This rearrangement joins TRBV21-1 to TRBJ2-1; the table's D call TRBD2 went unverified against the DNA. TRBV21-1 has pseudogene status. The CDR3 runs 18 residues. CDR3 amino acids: CASTPREGGPSSYNEQFF. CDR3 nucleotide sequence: TGTGCCAGCACCCCCAGGGAGGGAGGGCCGAGCTCCTACAATGAGCAGTTCTTC.

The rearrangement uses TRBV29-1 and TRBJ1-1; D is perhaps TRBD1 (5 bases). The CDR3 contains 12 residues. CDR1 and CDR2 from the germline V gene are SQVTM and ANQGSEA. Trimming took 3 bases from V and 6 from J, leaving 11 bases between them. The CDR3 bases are TGCAGCGTTGACTGGGACGTCCCTGAAGCTTTCTTT. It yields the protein CSVDWDVPEAFF.

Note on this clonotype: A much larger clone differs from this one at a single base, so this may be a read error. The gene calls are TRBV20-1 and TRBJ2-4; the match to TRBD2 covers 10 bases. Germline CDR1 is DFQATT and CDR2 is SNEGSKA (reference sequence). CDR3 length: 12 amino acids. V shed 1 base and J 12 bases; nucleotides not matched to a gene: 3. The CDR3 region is CSARVASGGQYF. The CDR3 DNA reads TGCAGTGCTAGAGTGGCTAGCGGGGGTCAGTACTTC.

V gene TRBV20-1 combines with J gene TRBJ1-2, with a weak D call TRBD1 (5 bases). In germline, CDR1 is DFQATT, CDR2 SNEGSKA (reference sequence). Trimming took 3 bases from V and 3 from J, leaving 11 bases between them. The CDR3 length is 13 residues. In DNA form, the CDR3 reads TGCAGTGCTAGGGACACCACGGACTATGGCTACACCTTC. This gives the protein CSARDTTDYGYTF.

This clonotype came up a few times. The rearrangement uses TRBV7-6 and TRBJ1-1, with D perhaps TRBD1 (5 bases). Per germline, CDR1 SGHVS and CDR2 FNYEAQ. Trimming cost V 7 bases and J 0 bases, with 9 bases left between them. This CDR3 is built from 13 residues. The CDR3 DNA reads TGTGCCAGCAACCCGGACATGAACACTGAAGCTTTCTTT. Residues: CASNPDMNTEAFF. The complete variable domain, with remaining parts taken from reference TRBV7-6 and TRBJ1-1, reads GAGVSQSPRYKVTKRGQDVALRCDPISGHVSLYWYRQALGQGPEFLTYFNYEAQQDKSGLPNDRFSAERPEGSISTLTIQRTEQRDSAMYRCASNPDMNTEAFFGQGTRLTVV.

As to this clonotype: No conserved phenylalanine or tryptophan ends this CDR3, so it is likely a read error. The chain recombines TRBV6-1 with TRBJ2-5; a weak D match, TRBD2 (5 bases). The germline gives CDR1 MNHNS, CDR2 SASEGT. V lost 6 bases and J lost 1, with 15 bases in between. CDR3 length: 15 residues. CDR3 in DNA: TGTGCCAGCAGGTTCTTCGCGGGCTTCCAAGAGACCCAGTACCTC. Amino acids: CASRFFAGFQETQYL.

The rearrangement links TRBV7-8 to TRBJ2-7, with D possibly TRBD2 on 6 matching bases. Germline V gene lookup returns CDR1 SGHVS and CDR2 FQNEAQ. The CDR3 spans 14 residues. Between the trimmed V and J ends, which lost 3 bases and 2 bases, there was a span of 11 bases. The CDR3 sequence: CASSFDGGPYEQYF. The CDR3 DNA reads TGTGCCAGCAGCTTTGACGGGGGTCCCTACGAGCAGTACTTC.

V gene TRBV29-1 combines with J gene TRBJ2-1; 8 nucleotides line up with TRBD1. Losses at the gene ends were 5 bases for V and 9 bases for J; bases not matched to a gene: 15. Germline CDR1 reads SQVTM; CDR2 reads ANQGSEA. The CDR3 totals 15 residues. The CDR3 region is CSVTLLGQAMGEQFF. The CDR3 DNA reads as TGCAGCGTTACTCTCCTGGGACAGGCTATGGGTGAGCAGTTCTTC.

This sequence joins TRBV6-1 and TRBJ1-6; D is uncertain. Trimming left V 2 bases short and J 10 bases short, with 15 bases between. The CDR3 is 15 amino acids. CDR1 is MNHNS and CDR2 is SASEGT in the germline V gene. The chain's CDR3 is CASSENGFGKSPLHF. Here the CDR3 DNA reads TGTGCCAGCAGTGAAAACGGGTTCGGGAAATCACCCCTCCACTTT.

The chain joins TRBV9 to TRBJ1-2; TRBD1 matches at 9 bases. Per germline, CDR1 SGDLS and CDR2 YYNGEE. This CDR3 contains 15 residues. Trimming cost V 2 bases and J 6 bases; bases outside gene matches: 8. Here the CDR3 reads CASSVPGQGRDGYTF. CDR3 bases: TGTGCCAGCAGCGTCCCGGGACAGGGAAGGGATGGCTACACCTTC.

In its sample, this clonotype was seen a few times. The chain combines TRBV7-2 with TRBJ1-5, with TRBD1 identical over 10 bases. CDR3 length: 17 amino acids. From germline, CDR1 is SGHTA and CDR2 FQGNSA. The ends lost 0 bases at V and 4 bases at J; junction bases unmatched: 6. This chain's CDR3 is CASSLAPGQGSNQPQHF. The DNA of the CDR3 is TGTGCCAGCAGCTTAGCGCCGGGACAGGGGTCAAATCAGCCCCAGCATTTT.

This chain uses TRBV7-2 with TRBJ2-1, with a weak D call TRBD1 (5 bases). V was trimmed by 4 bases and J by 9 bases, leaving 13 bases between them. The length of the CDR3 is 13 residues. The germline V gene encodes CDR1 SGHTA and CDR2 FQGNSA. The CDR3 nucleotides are TGTGCCAGCAGCTACCTTGACAGAGGTGAGCAGTTCTTC. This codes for CASSYLDRGEQFF.

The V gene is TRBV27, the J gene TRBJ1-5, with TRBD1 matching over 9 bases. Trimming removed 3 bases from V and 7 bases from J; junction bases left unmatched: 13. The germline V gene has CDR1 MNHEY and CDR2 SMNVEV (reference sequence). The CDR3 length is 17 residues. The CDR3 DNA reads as TGTGCCAGCAGTTTCACCGGTGACAGGGGGGGATCCCAGCCCCAGCATTTT. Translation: CASSFTGDRGGSQPQHF.

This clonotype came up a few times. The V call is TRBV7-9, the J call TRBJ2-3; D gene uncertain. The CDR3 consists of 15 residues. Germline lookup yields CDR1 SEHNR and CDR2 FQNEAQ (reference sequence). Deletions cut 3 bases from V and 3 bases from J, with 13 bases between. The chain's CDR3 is CASSFRASLTDTQYF. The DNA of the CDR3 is TGTGCCAGCAGCTTCCGAGCTAGTTTGACAGATACGCAGTATTTT.

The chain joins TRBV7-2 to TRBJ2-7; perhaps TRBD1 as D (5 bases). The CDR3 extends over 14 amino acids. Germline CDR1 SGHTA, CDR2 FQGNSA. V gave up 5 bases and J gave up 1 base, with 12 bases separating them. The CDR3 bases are TGTGCCAGCAGCCTCAGGGCCCCTTCCTACGAGCAGTACTTC. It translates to CASSLRAPSYEQYF.

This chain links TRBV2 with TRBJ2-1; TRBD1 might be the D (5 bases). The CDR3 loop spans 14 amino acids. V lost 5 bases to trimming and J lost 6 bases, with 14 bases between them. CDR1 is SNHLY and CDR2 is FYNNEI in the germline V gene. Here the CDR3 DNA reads TGTGCCAGCAGTTCCCAAGTGGGGCTCAATGAGCAGTTCTTC. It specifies CASSSQVGLNEQFF.

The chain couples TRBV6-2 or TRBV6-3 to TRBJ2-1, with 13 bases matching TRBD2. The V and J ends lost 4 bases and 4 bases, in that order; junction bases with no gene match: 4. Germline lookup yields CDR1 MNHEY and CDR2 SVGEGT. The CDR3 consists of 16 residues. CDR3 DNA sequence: TGTGCCAGCAGTTCACAGGGACTAGCGGGGTACAATGAGCAGTTCTTC. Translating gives CASSSQGLAGYNEQFF.